The 3 T cell receptor beta chains below all came from one sample that was sequenced in a study of blood T cells in healthy people across ages. Primers used in a second PCR of roughly 6 to 11 cycles were a sample-barcoded 5' primer and a J-beta primer mix. Via MiXCR, TCRdb re-called the 5' RACE reads, giving one row per CDR3 protein. The sample yields hundreds of thousands of distinct CDR3 sequences, about 48% seen once. Material for sequencing was blood. These receptors were collected from a man aged 30 to 45 in good health.

The CDR3: CASSGGGPLLYGYTF. The CDR3 coding sequence is TGTGCCAGCAGCGGTGGGGGACCCCTTCTCTATGGCTACACCTTC. This rearrangement joins TRBV9 to TRBJ1-2, with D tentatively TRBD1 (5 bases). V lost 3 bases and J 4 bases, leaving 16 bases between the germline ends. The CDR3 contains 15 residues. Germline values: CDR1 SGDLS, CDR2 YYNGEE.

Comments on this clonotype: One end of the junction fails to match germline, which may point to a read error. The chain employs TRBV28 and TRBJ2-2, with D possibly being TRBD1 (6 bases). Germline V lookup: CDR1 MDHEN, CDR2 SYDVKM. The CDR3 has 13 residues. CDR3 sequence reads: CVSSLGAAGELFF. CDR3 in DNA: TGTGTCAGCAGTTTGGGGGCCGCCGGGGAGCTGTTTTTT.

This chain uses TRBV29-1 with TRBJ2-4; D is perhaps TRBD1 (5 bases). Judging by the DNA end, TRBJ2-7 fits better; the J call may be wrong. This CDR3 is built from 13 residues. Germline V gene sequence: CDR1 SQVTM, CDR2 ANQGSEA. The CDR3 nucleotides are TGCAGCGTCCGGTATAGCAAGGGGTACGAGCAGTACTTC. Protein sequence: CSVRYSKGYEQYF.